The T cell receptor beta chain under discussion was sequenced for a study of blood T cell repertoires in COVID-19. TCRdb's table, derived via immunoSEQ multiplex PCR, lists solely in-frame clones and lacks some. Of just over 250,000 clones in the sample, approximately 86% were seen once. There are 18 residues in the CDR3. From germline, CDR1 is SGHDT and CDR2 YYEEEE. V shed 4 bases and J 7 bases; nucleotides not matched to a gene: 15. This receptor was taken from a man between 40 and 49 years old who had recovered from COVID-19. Material: peripheral blood. The chain recombines TRBV5-6 with TRBJ2-3, with 13 bases identical to TRBD2. For the CDR3, the DNA is TGTGCCAGCAGCACACTAGCGGGGGGGCTCCAAGGCGTCAATACGCAGTATTTT. Protein: CASSTLAGGLQGVNTQYF.